These T cell receptor beta chains were read from a single sample in a study of blood T cell repertoires in COVID-19. Profiling relied on immunoSEQ multiplex PCR, and the TCRdb table lists in-frame clones only, not all of them. The table lists 350,000 to 450,000 clones, 85% to 90% of them singletons, with about 3% in the top ten. Sequencing was performed on peripheral blood. The receptors shown here come from a human donor in a cohort sampled during active COVID-19. CDR3s include the opening cysteine and the closing phenylalanine or tryptophan. D genes are given only for firm matches.

D	J	V	CDR3
NA	TRBJ2-1	TRBV5-1	CASSSQQGIDEQFF
TRBD2	TRBJ2-1	TRBV6-5	CASSWTSGDDNEQFF
TRBD2	TRBJ2-7	TRBV7-2	CASSPGLVRSYEQYF
NA	TRBJ1-3	TRBV5-1	CASSLTGLGNTIYF
NA	TRBJ2-7	TRBV7-9	CASSPESYEQYF
NA	TRBJ2-1	TRBV5-1	CASSSDFNPYNEQFF
TRBD1	TRBJ2-5	TRBV27	CASSFGQGGETQYF
TRBD2	TRBJ2-7	TRBV14	CASSQVREGEQYF
NA	TRBJ2-7	TRBV6-5	CASSRTGLNEQYF
NA	TRBJ1-6	TRBV7-3	CASSLEGDSPLHF
TRBD1	TRBJ2-7	TRBV2	CASRRDSSEQYF
TRBD2	TRBJ2-1	TRBV19	CATNSGGFYNEQFF
NA	TRBJ1-3	TRBV4-2	CASSPPAGGLSGNTIYF
NA	TRBJ2-3	TRBV15	CATSRDFIGGTDTQYF
NA	TRBJ1-2	TRBV6-6	CASSYNPGPGDGYTF
TRBD1	TRBJ1-4	TRBV19	CASTDRGTGGDYEKLFF
NA	TRBJ2-2	TRBV5-1	CASGEGEGTGELFF
TRBD1	TRBJ2-3	TRBV6-5	CASSLTGELADTQYF
TRBD2	TRBJ2-7	TRBV5-1	CASRWGGESYEQYF
TRBD1	TRBJ1-2	TRBV7-8	CASSHRQGGHGYTF
NA	TRBJ1-6	TRBV7-9	CASSLKGDSPLHF
NA	TRBJ1-2	TRBV12-3/TRBV12-4	CASSQGRDGYTF
NA	TRBJ1-1	TRBV30	CAWRRWTDKAFF
TRBD2	TRBJ2-5	TRBV7-8	CASSRAGTSLETQYF
TRBD2	TRBJ2-2	TRBV11-3	CASSRGGAGTGELFF
TRBD2	TRBJ2-7	TRBV30	CAWTSGRSYEQYF
NA	TRBJ1-2	TRBV27	CASSLRGGHGYTF
NA	TRBJ2-4	TRBV6-1	CASSEARTIGNIQYF
NA	TRBJ2-1	TRBV27	CASSTPGGGYNEQFF
TRBD1	TRBJ1-4	TRBV5-1	CASSPGTGDGTNEKLFF
NA	TRBJ2-7	TRBV19	CASKARGTGESYEQYF
TRBD1	TRBJ1-4	TRBV6-4	CASSTTGRGEKLFF
NA	TRBJ1-4	TRBV7-9	CASSTTGGNEKLFF
TRBD2	TRBJ2-7	TRBV3-1/TRBV3-2	CASSQDLVAGVYEQYF
NA	TRBJ1-2	TRBV20-1	CSASAGGYGYTF
NA	TRBJ1-6	TRBV4-1	CASSRAQENSPLHF
TRBD2	TRBJ2-5	TRBV5-1	CASSLVAGVMETQYF
TRBD1	TRBJ2-5	TRBV5-1	CASSTTGTGVRETQYF
TRBD1	TRBJ2-5	TRBV10-3	CAISGERGQGKETQYF
TRBD2	TRBJ2-3	TRBV5-1	CASSLAGGLGTDTQYF
TRBD1	TRBJ1-5	TRBV6-1	CASSGAPTKTGQGNQPQHF